The 5 T cell receptor beta chains reported below all come from one sample, sequenced in a study of regulatory T cells in long-lasting Graves disease. The time point: persistent/refractory GD, antithyroid drugs over 5 years with positive TRAb. PBMC RNA was the source of the TCR library. Arm-PCR of CDR3 regions and iRepertoire HTBI primers were used to build TCR beta libraries. TCRdb called the multiplex PCR reads again in MiXCR, with one record for every CDR3 protein. The sample yields fewer than 450,000 distinct CDR3 sequences, about a quarter seen once. The source was peripheral blood mononuclear cells (PBMCs), collected when the disease was refractory, from a patient treated with antithyroid drugs. Every receptor here comes from a female donor with Graves disease.

This rearrangement joins TRBV30 to TRBJ2-2, with D possibly called TRBD1 or TRBD2 (5 bases each). Germline V lookup: CDR1 GTSNPN, CDR2 SVGIG (reference sequence). The ends were cut back, 3 bases at V and 7 bases at J, with 12 bases in the middle. The CDR3 spans 13 residues. The CDR3 region has the DNA TGTGCCTGGAGGGGACGGCTACACGGGGAGCTGTTTTTT. The encoded protein is CAWRGRLHGELFF.

Only a few counts were recorded for this clonotype. The chain links TRBV5-1 to TRBJ1-1; 9 bases match TRBD1. The CDR3 runs 14 residues. CDR1 and CDR2 from the germline V gene are SGHRS and YFSETQ. Trimming at V came to 4 bases and at J to 3 bases, leaving 4 bases not matched to a gene. The CDR3 nucleotides are TGCGCCAGCAGCGGGGGGGACAGGGACACTGAAGCTTTCTTT. It yields the protein CASSGGDRDTEAFF.

This rearrangement joins TRBV29-1 to TRBJ2-5, with TRBD2 identical over 7 bases. Germline-derived CDR1 and CDR2 are SQVTM and ANQGSEA. This CDR3 region has 13 residues. The trim removed 6 bases at V and 2 bases at J, leaving 6 bases unmatched. CDR3 protein: CSVVAGSQETQYF. Written as DNA, the CDR3 is TGCAGCGTAGTAGCGGGCTCGCAAGAGACCCAGTACTTC.

This clonotype was seen at least ten times. V is TRBV2 and J is TRBJ2-7; D might be TRBD1 (6 bases). Between the trimmed V and J ends, which lost 10 bases and 0 bases, there was a span of 10 bases. The CDR3 consists of 12 residues. The V gene's germline CDR1 is SNHLY and CDR2 FYNNEI. For the CDR3, the DNA is TGTGCCAACGACAGGAGCTCCTACGAGCAGTACTTC. It yields the protein CANDRSSYEQYF.

The J gene is TRBJ2-5, the V gene TRBV3-1; 12 bases align to TRBD2. Germline CDR1 is LGHDT and CDR2 is YNNKEL (reference sequence). This CDR3 spans 18 amino acids. J lost 6 bases, V lost 4 bases, and 15 bases had no gene match. Here the CDR3 DNA reads TGTGCCAGCAGCCGTTCCGACACCACACTAGCGGGAGGACAGACCCAGTACTTC. Residues: CASSRSDTTLAGGQTQYF.